This TCR beta chain was captured by sequencing in a study of CXCR3-negative and CXCR3-positive naive CD8 T cells. Study-level points and caveats: More hydrophobic TRB CDR3s occurred in CXCR3-positive than in CXCR3-negative naive cells.

As regards this clonotype: The antigen is not known.

The CDR3 totals 14 residues. Germline V CDR1 and CDR2: PRHDT, FYEKMQ (reference sequence). Preparation of TRB cDNA libraries relied on 5' RACE carrying UMI labels. TCRdb re-analyzed the 5' RACE reads; it lists each CDR3 protein once, without DNA. Its listing shows fewer than 6,000 distinct CDR3 sequences. This receptor was taken from a human donor in good health. Some clones in this sample may be carry-over from other donors' samples. The specimen sequenced was naive CXCR3+ CD8+ T cells from blood. Subset noted: CD45RO-CCR7+CD27+CD95- naive CD8+ T cells expressing CXCR3 (TNR3+). The chain employs TRBV13 and TRBJ1-5. CDR3 protein: CASSSRVFNQPQHF.